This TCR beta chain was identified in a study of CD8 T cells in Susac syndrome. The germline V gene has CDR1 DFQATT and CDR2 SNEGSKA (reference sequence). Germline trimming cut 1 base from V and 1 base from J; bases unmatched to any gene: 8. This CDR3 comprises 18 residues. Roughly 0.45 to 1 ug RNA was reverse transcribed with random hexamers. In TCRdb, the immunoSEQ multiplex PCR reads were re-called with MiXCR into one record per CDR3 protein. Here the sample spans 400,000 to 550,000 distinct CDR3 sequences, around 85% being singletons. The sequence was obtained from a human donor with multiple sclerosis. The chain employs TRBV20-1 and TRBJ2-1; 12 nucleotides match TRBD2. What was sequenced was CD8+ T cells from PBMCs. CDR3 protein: CSARGSLAGGPSYNEQFF. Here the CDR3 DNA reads TGCAGTGCTAGAGGATCCCTAGCGGGAGGGCCGTCCTACAATGAGCAGTTCTTC.